This TCR beta chain was recovered during a study of a mutant IDH1 vaccine in newly diagnosed glioma. As for the study in general: A roughly 60% male, approximately 38% female split and a mean age of 40.4 years characterized treated patients. The study held visit V12 at week 35 and visit V13 at week 47. Receipt of radiotherapy, temozolomide, or both preceded the study, and most received both.

This CDR3 region has 13 residues. Germline CDR1 is SGHTA and CDR2 is FQGNSA. Deletions cut 5 bases from V and 6 bases from J, with 11 bases between. Comment on this clone: Its antigen is undetermined.

This sample's time point: week 35, safety follow-up. Doses comprised 300 ug of mutant IDH1 20-mer peptide each, plus topical imiquimod. Donor diagnoses consisted of new WHO grade 3 or 4 IDH1-mutant, ATRX-lost astrocytomas. Method: immunoSEQ multiplex PCR; TCRdb's copy keeps in-frame clones and lacks some. Among about 54,000 clones listed, roughly 84% were seen once. The J gene is TRBJ2-1, the V gene TRBV7-2; D gene unclear. This TCR came from a woman younger than 35 with glioma. This material consisted of PBMCs, taken from a glioma patient whose treatment included an IDH1 peptide vaccine. CDR3 amino acids: CASSPGTVNEQFF. Written as DNA, the CDR3 is TGTGCCAGCAGCCCCGGTACAGTCAATGAGCAGTTCTTC.